The 29 T cell receptor beta chains in this list originate from one sample, sequenced in a study of vaccination effects on CD4 cells after COVID-19. Their cognate antigens are unknown. Using viral peptide pools, the ViraFEST assay grew out antigen-specific CD4+ T cells prior to sequencing. Following culture for around 9 days, CD4+ T cells were isolated. Participants were given two doses of BNT162b2 or mRNA-1273 vaccine. TCRdb's copy holds only in-frame clones and misses some; the assay was immunoSEQ multiplex PCR. The table has roughly 68,000 clones, around 69% seen once; the top ten hold about 1.4%. Here the sequenced sample was CD4+ T cells from PBMCs cultured with HCoV-229E spike peptides, taken after COVID-19 vaccination. The receptors originated from a human donor who received a COVID-19 vaccine.

The chain combines TRBV5-4 with TRBJ1-2; D is unresolved. Per the germline V gene, CDR1 is SGHNT and CDR2 is YYREEE (reference sequence). The CDR3 spans 14 residues. Between the trimmed V and J ends, which lost 1 base and 5 bases, there was a span of 12 bases. The DNA of the CDR3 is TGTGCCAGCAGCTTGTCCATACAGACGTATGGCTACACCTTC. It is translated as CASSLSIQTYGYTF.

DNA of the CDR3: TGCGCCAGCAGCTTGGTCGGGGGGCACACAGATACGCAGTATTTT. Translation: CASSLVGGHTDTQYF. The chain combines TRBV5-1 with TRBJ2-3; the D gene is possibly TRBD2 (7 bases). The germline gives CDR1 SGHRS, CDR2 YFSETQ. The CDR3 is 15 residues long. V shed 0 bases and J shed 2 bases, with 10 bases lying between them.

V is TRBV7-8 and J is TRBJ1-5; D not certain. Germline CDR1 SGHVS, CDR2 FQNEAQ. Between the trimmed V and J ends, which lost 4 bases and 4 bases, there was a span of 11 bases. This CDR3 has 14 amino acids. CDR3 nucleotides: TGTGCCAGCAGCTCCACTCTGGTTAATCAGCCCCAGCATTTT. Its protein is CASSSTLVNQPQHF.

This chain connects TRBV2 to TRBJ2-2; the match to TRBD2 covers 13 bases. The germline CDR1 and CDR2 sequences are SNHLY and FYNNEI. This CDR3 is 16 amino acids long. V was clipped by 5 bases and J by 7 bases; unmatched bases: 7. CDR3 bases: TGTGCCAGCAGTATCCGACTAGCGGGGGGAAGCGGGGAGCTGTTTTTT. It translates to CASSIRLAGGSGELFF.

The rearrangement uses TRBV5-1 and TRBJ1-6, with D possibly being TRBD1 (5 bases). V lost 4 bases, J lost 7 bases, and 12 bases lay in between. Germline CDR1 SGHRS, CDR2 YFSETQ. The CDR3 consists of 14 residues. The CDR3 region is CASSRGEGNSPLHF. CDR3 nucleotides: TGCGCCAGCAGCCGGGGGGAGGGCAATTCACCCCTCCACTTT.

This clone occurred a few times. The rearrangement uses TRBV10-3 and TRBJ1-2; no firm D call. Germline V lookup: CDR1 ENHRY, CDR2 SYGVKD. The CDR3 loop spans 13 amino acids. V shed 2 bases and J shed 9 bases, with 13 bases lying between them. The CDR3 DNA reads as TGTGCCATCAGTGAGGAGAGGGAAAGTCGCTACACCTTC. Translation gives CAISEERESRYTF.

V and J are TRBV12-5 and TRBJ2-1; a weak D match, TRBD1 (5 bases). CDR1 is LGHNT, CDR2 FRNRAP, per germline. Trimming removed 3 bases at V and 3 bases at J, with 6 bases between. The CDR3 spans 13 residues. CDR3 in amino acids: CASGFDSYNEQFF. DNA for the CDR3: TGTGCTAGTGGTTTCGACAGCTACAATGAGCAGTTCTTC.

The chain carries TRBV6-5 and TRBJ2-1; weak D call: TRBD1 (6 bases). Germline loops: CDR1 MNHEY, CDR2 SVGAGI. Trimming stripped 2 bases from V and 8 bases from J, with 13 bases between. There are 14 residues in the CDR3. DNA of the CDR3: TGTGCCAGCAGTTACGTACAGGGAACACATGAGCAGTTCTTC. Translated, it gives CASSYVQGTHEQFF.

This clone was observed a handful of times. This chain links TRBV18 with TRBJ2-7, with unresolved D. Trimming stripped 6 bases from V and 0 bases from J, with 9 bases between. This CDR3 comprises 13 residues. Germline CDR1 reads KGHSH; CDR2 reads LQKENI. The CDR3 spells CASSPRSSYEQYV. CDR3 in DNA: TGTGCCAGCTCCCCGCGGAGCTCCTACGAGCAGTACGTC.

J is TRBJ1-2 and V is TRBV6-5, with a possible D match to TRBD1 (5 bases). The CDR3 consists of 14 residues. Germline-derived CDR1 and CDR2 are MNHEY and SVGAGI. Trimming stripped 6 bases from V and 1 base from J, with 12 bases between. DNA for the CDR3: TGTGCCAGCAGCCCCACAGGAGTTAACTATGGCTACACCTTC. Translated: CASSPTGVNYGYTF.

This clone was seen once. The chain uses TRBV12-3 or TRBV12-4 and TRBJ1-6, with 7 nucleotides matching TRBD1. Trimming at V came to 6 bases and at J to 8 bases, leaving 4 bases not matched to a gene. The CDR3 length is 13 residues. The CDR3 here is CASRRQGYSPLHF. DNA of the CDR3: TGTGCCAGCAGAAGACAGGGTTATTCACCCCTCCACTTT.

This clone has a handful of counts. V usage is TRBV28 and J usage is TRBJ1-2; 9 bases are a match to TRBD1. Trimming cost V 6 bases and J 8 bases; bases outside gene matches: 10. CDR3 length: 14 residues. Germline V CDR1 and CDR2: MDHEN, SYDVKM. The CDR3 region has the DNA TGTGCCAGCAGCCTTACAGGGGGCTATGGAGGCTACACCTTC. Amino acid sequence: CASSLTGGYGGYTF.

Written as DNA, the CDR3 is TGTGCCAGCAGCCCCCGGGGGGTTGTAGGGGGCGCGAGGAACACTGAAGCTTTCTTT. It codes for CASSPRGVVGGARNTEAFF. The chain joins TRBV3-1 (or the pseudogene TRBV3-2) to TRBJ1-1; the match to TRBD1 covers 7 bases. With V trimmed by 4 bases and J by 1 base, 18 bases remained unmatched. CDR1 and CDR2 (germline): LGHDT, YNNKEL (reference sequence). There are 19 residues in the CDR3.

This rearrangement joins TRBV7-9 to TRBJ2-1; 8 bases line up with TRBD2. Looked up from germline, CDR1 is SEHNR and CDR2 is FQNEAQ (reference sequence). The trim removed 8 bases at V and 0 bases at J, leaving 15 bases unmatched. This CDR3 comprises 18 residues. The CDR3 DNA reads TGTGCCAGCCTAGCTAGCGCCCAGCGGGGGAGCTCCTACAATGAGCAGTTCTTC. Its translation: CASLASAQRGSSYNEQFF.

The chain uses TRBV2 and TRBJ1-6, with D possibly TRBD1 on 5 matching bases. The CDR3 totals 14 residues. The germline gives CDR1 SNHLY, CDR2 FYNNEI. Trimming cost V 6 bases and J 5 bases, with 11 bases left between them. This CDR3 is CASRGIRDNSPLHF. CDR3 DNA: TGTGCCAGCAGGGGAATCAGGGATAATTCACCCCTCCACTTT.

The chain is built from TRBV2 and TRBJ2-5; D remains unclear. Trimming left V 1 base short and J 5 bases short, with 20 bases between. CDR1 SNHLY and CDR2 FYNNEI come from the germline V gene. The CDR3 runs 17 residues. The CDR3 nucleotides are TGTGCCAGCAGTGAAGGGGGTGGGTGGGGTAGGTCGGAGACCCAGTACTTC. Protein: CASSEGGGWGRSETQYF. Drawing the rest from reference TRBV2 and TRBJ2-5, the complete variable domain is EPEVTQTPSHQVTQMGQEVILRCVPISNHLYFYWYRQILGQKVEFLVSFYNNEISEKSEIFDDQFSVERPDGSNFTLKIRSTKLEDSAMYFCASSEGGGWGRSETQYFGPGTRLLVL.

This clone ranks as medium-sized. This sequence joins TRBV6-5 and TRBJ1-5; possibly TRBD1 for D (6 bases). The CDR3 totals 16 residues. Trimming removed 4 bases at V and 0 bases at J, with 13 bases between. The germline V gene has CDR1 MNHEY and CDR2 SVGAGI. CDR3 sequence: CASSFSGQHSNQPQHF. The CDR3 DNA sequence: TGTGCCAGCAGTTTCTCCGGACAGCATAGCAATCAGCCCCAGCATTTT.

The chain combines TRBV4-1 with TRBJ1-2; TRBD1 is a possible D gene (5 bases). Germline CDR1 MGHRA, CDR2 YSYEKL. The V end lost 3 bases, the J end lost 2 bases, and 16 bases lay between the germline ends. The CDR3 has 16 amino acids. The CDR3 DNA follows: TGCGCCAGCAGCCACTCAATGGGGGTTTACAACTATGGCTACACCTTC. It encodes CASSHSMGVYNYGYTF.

V and J are TRBV18 and TRBJ2-3; D is possibly TRBD1 (5 bases). Trimming cost V 3 bases and J 2 bases, with 12 bases left between them. The CDR3 covers 15 residues. Germline assignment: CDR1 KGHSH and CDR2 LQKENI. The CDR3 nucleotides are TGTGCCAGCTCACCCGTAGGACAAATCACAGATACGCAGTATTTT. This codes for CASSPVGQITDTQYF. Full variable domain (remainder filled in from reference TRBV18 and TRBJ2-3): NAGVMQNPRHLVRRRGQEARLRCSPMKGHSHVYWYRQLPEEGLKFMVYLQKENIIDESGMPKERFSAEFPKEGPSILRIQQVVRGDSAAYFCASSPVGQITDTQYFGPGTRLTVL.

The DNA for the CDR3 is TGTGCCAGCAGTTACTCGTGGGGAAAGACCCAGTACTTC. It encodes CASSYSWGKTQYF. The rearrangement joins TRBV6-5 to TRBJ2-5; no reliable D call. The V end lost 0 bases, the J end lost 6 bases, and 8 bases lay between the germline ends. CDR3 length: 13 amino acids. CDR1 MNHEY and CDR2 SVGAGI come from the germline V gene.

The chain employs TRBV5-1 and TRBJ1-1, with a tentative D call TRBD1 (6 bases). The CDR3 consists of 16 residues. Germline V gene sequence: CDR1 SGHRS, CDR2 YFSETQ. V gave up 4 bases and J gave up 3 bases, with 19 bases separating them. The CDR3 DNA follows: TGCGCCAGCAGCCCCGAGGGGGGGCGCGGCTACACTGAAGCTTTCTTT. Its translation is CASSPEGGRGYTEAFF.

This clone turned up a few times. The V call is TRBV6-4, the J call TRBJ2-3; 9 bases are shared with TRBD1. The junction had 5 bases not matched to a gene; V was cut back by 6 bases and J by 4 bases. CDR1 and CDR2 (germline): MRHNA, SNTAGT. This CDR3 contains 14 residues. CDR3 protein: CASRADRGSDTQYF. In DNA form, the CDR3 reads TGTGCCAGCAGGGCGGACAGGGGATCAGATACGCAGTATTTT.

The chain joins TRBV6-2 or TRBV6-3 to TRBJ1-2; 7 bases match TRBD1. V shed 6 bases and J 4 bases; nucleotides not matched to a gene: 5. Germline CDR1 is MNHEY and CDR2 is SVGEGT. The CDR3 is made up of 13 amino acids. The CDR3, as DNA: TGTGCCAGCAGCCCGGGACAGACCTATGGCTACACCTTC. It translates to CASSPGQTYGYTF.

In this sample, this clone turned up a few times. The gene calls are TRBV18 and TRBJ1-1; D possibly corresponds to TRBD1 (6 bases). Deletions cut 3 bases from V and 0 bases from J, with 11 bases between. The length of the CDR3 is 15 residues. CDR1 is KGHSH and CDR2 is LQKENI in the germline V gene. This CDR3 reads CASSPAWGLNTEAFF. CDR3 DNA: TGTGCCAGCTCACCGGCTTGGGGGCTGAACACTGAAGCTTTCTTT.

V and J are TRBV5-8 and TRBJ2-3; 7 nucleotides agree with TRBD1. Losses at the gene ends were 4 bases for V and 8 bases for J; bases not matched to a gene: 19. Germline assignment: CDR1 SGHTS and CDR2 YDEGEE. There are 17 residues in the CDR3. CDR3 bases: TGTGCCAGCAGCCCGCCCCTTAAAGAGAAAAGACAGGGTACGCAGTATTTT. Its translation: CASSPPLKEKRQGTQYF.

This clone was seen a handful of times. V usage is TRBV25-1 and J usage is TRBJ2-1, with 10 bases lining up with TRBD1. Germline assignment: CDR1 MGHDK and CDR2 SYGVNS. Trimming cost V 6 bases and J 7 bases; bases outside gene matches: 12. The CDR3 loop spans 16 amino acids. In DNA, the CDR3 is TGTGCCAGCAGGGATGGGACAGGGGTCAAATTTAATGAGCAGTTCTTC. It specifies CASRDGTGVKFNEQFF. The complete variable domain, with remaining parts taken from reference TRBV25-1 and TRBJ2-1, reads EADIYQTPRYLVIGTGKKITLECSQTMGHDKMYWYQQDPGMELHLIHYSYGVNSTEKGDLSSESTVSRIRTEHFPLTLESARPSHTSQYLCASRDGTGVKFNEQFFGPGTRLTVL.

V gene TRBV9 combines with J gene TRBJ2-2, with 7 bases fitting TRBD2. Looked up from germline, CDR1 is SGDLS and CDR2 is YYNGEE. The CDR3 is 15 residues long. With 4 bases clipped from V and 4 bases from J, the junction kept 7 bases outside the gene matches. CDR3 amino acids: CASSIRASGTGELFF. For the CDR3, the DNA is TGTGCCAGCAGCATCCGGGCTAGCGGCACCGGGGAGCTGTTTTTT.

V is TRBV7-2 and J is TRBJ1-2; 7 bases are a match to TRBD1. This CDR3 region has 15 residues. V lost 0 bases, J lost 2 bases, and 3 bases stayed unmatched. Germline-derived CDR1 and CDR2 are SGHTA and FQGNSA. CDR3 protein: CASSLAPGQNYGYTF. CDR3 DNA: TGTGCCAGCAGCTTAGCTCCGGGACAGAACTATGGCTACACCTTC.

Notes on this clone: In the same sample, other DNA sequences code for this CDR3. This chain connects TRBV5-1 to TRBJ2-5; D not resolved. Germline V CDR1 and CDR2: SGHRS, YFSETQ. There are 14 residues in the CDR3. With 0 bases removed from V and 1 base from J, the gap between germline ends came to 7 bases. The CDR3 DNA follows: TGCGCCAGCAGCTTGGCTGGGGTCCAAGAGACCCAGTACTTC. Encoded protein: CASSLAGVQETQYF.